One and the same sample provided the 21 T cell receptor beta chains below, sequenced in a study of glioma-infiltrating T cells. Amplification of TCR alpha and beta CDR3 regions from RNA used iRepertoire nested multiplex PCR. TCRdb reprocessed the multiplex PCR reads with MiXCR, giving one entry per CDR3 protein. Of about 380,000 distinct CDR3 sequences listed, 41% were seen once; the top ten hold 12%. Material: glioma tissue, nonneoplastic brain tissue, or PBMCs (not recorded which). The origin of the receptors is a human donor with low-grade glioma or glioblastoma, undergoing nonglioma brain surgery, or in good health (not recorded which).

Note on this clonotype: A junction boundary mismatches the germline segment, possibly from a read error. The J gene is TRBJ2-1, the V gene TRBV20-1, with 7 bases aligning to TRBD1. In germline, CDR1 is DFQATT, CDR2 SNEGSKA (reference sequence). This CDR3 contains 14 residues. The CDR3 DNA reads TGCAGTGCTATCGACAGGGACCCCTACAATAAGCAGTTCTTC. Amino acid sequence: CSAIDRDPYNKQFF.

The chain recombines TRBV28 with TRBJ2-3; 8 nucleotides line up with TRBD2. Germline trimming cut 4 bases from V and 6 bases from J; bases unmatched to any gene: 24. CDR1 MDHEN and CDR2 SYDVKM come from the germline V gene. This CDR3 has 20 residues. The CDR3 region has the DNA TGTGCCAGCAGTTCCCACCGAGACCCCCTCACGGGAGGGCCCTCTGATACGCAGTATTTT. Its protein product is CASSSHRDPLTGGPSDTQYF.

This clonotype is a singleton in its sample. This chain links TRBV5-1 with TRBJ2-3; 11 bases are a match to TRBD2. The CDR3 has 15 residues. V shed 2 bases, J shed 5 bases, and the junction held 4 bases outside the gene matches. CDR1 is SGHRS and CDR2 is YFSETQ in the germline V gene. CDR3 nucleotides: TGCGCCAGCAGCTTACTAGCGGGAGTGGTAGATACGCAGTATTTT. Translated: CASSLLAGVVDTQYF. The entire variable domain, with the rest obtained from reference TRBV5-1 and TRBJ2-3, is as follows: KAGVTQTPRYLIKTRGQQVTLSCSPISGHRSVSWYQQTPGQGLQFLFEYFSETQRNKGNFPGRFSGRQFSNSRSEMNVSTLELGDSALYLCASSLLAGVVDTQYFGPGTRLTVL.

This clonotype was counted only a few times. The chain is built from TRBV4-3 and TRBJ2-7; 7 nucleotides line up with TRBD2. Unmatched junction bases numbered 12, after V lost 4 bases and J lost 6 bases. Per germline, CDR1 LGHNA and CDR2 YSLEER. The CDR3 loop spans 15 amino acids. CDR3 DNA: TGCGCCAGCAGCCTTCAAGCGGGGAGGGCCTCCGAGCAGTACTTC. It is translated as CASSLQAGRASEQYF.

The chain combines TRBV4-1 with TRBJ2-7; 8 bases line up with TRBD2. V was pared by 6 bases and J by 7 bases, with 20 bases of the junction left unmatched. In germline, CDR1 is MGHRA, CDR2 YSYEKL. The CDR3 contains 17 residues. CDR3 residues: CASSPLSGKRKYNEQYF. The CDR3 region has the DNA TGCGCCAGCAGTCCCCTTAGCGGGAAGAGAAAGTACAATGAGCAGTACTTC.

This clonotype has ten or more counts. CDR3 amino acids: CASTPLAGPNEQFF. For the CDR3, the DNA is TGTGCCAGCACTCCTTTAGCGGGCCCCAATGAGCAGTTCTTC. The chain joins TRBV6-1 to TRBJ2-1; 7 bases line up with TRBD2. This CDR3 is built from 14 residues. The germline V gene has CDR1 MNHNS and CDR2 SASEGT. V shed 7 bases, J shed 6 bases, and the junction held 9 bases outside the gene matches.

Remarks on this clonotype: A much bigger clone sits one base away, suggesting this may be a read error. The chain couples TRBV27 to TRBJ2-3; 11 bases agree with TRBD2. From germline, CDR1 is MNHEY and CDR2 SMNVEV (reference sequence). J was trimmed by 2 bases and V by 7 bases; bases with no gene match: 8. CDR3 length equals 16 residues. CDR3 bases: TGTGCCAGCAATGAACGGACTAGCGGGTACACAGATACGCAGTATTTT. Its protein product is CASNERTSGYTDTQYF.

The count of this clonotype is one. The CDR3: CGISDPVQGPNTGELFF. CDR3 nucleotides: TGTGGCATCAGTGACCCCGTACAGGGGCCTAACACCGGGGAGCTGTTTTTT. The chain has TRBV6-5 and TRBJ2-2; TRBD1 agrees at 7 bases. This CDR3 has 17 residues. Germline V gene sequence: CDR1 MNHEY, CDR2 SVGAGI.

The chain joins TRBV4-1 to TRBJ2-7, with 10 bases fitting TRBD2. The germline V gene encodes CDR1 MGHRA and CDR2 YSYEKL. The J segment lost 7 bases and the V segment lost 0 bases, leaving 6 bases of the junction unmatched. The CDR3 spans 15 residues. CDR3 sequence: CASSQEASGSWEQYF. For the CDR3, the DNA is TGCGCCAGCAGCCAAGAGGCTAGCGGGAGTTGGGAGCAGTACTTC.

V gene TRBV18 combines with J gene TRBJ2-1; no reliable D call. This CDR3 has 15 amino acids. In germline, CDR1 is KGHSH, CDR2 LQKENI. The V end lost 3 bases, the J end lost 0 bases, and 9 bases lay between the germline ends. The CDR3 DNA is TGTGCCAGCTCACCCACGGAATACTCCTACAATGAGCAGTTCTTC. This sequence encodes CASSPTEYSYNEQFF.

The rearrangement uses TRBV15 and TRBJ2-7; possibly TRBD1 or TRBD2 for D (6 bases each). The ends were cut back, 0 bases at V and 6 bases at J, with 30 bases in the middle. The CDR3 is made up of 20 amino acids. Germline-derived CDR1 and CDR2 are LNHNV and YYDKDF (reference sequence). The CDR3 protein is CATSRDPPRGLHITFFEQYF. In nucleotides, the CDR3 is TGTGCCACCAGCAGAGATCCCCCCCGGGGGCTTCACATAACCTTCTTCGAGCAGTACTTC.

This sequence joins TRBV9 and TRBJ2-1, with 13 bases aligning to TRBD2. The CDR3 is 17 residues long. The trim removed 4 bases at V and 3 bases at J, leaving 7 bases unmatched. The germline V gene encodes CDR1 SGDLS and CDR2 YYNGEE. CDR3 sequence reads: CASSTKGTSGIYNEQFF. The CDR3 bases are TGTGCCAGCAGCACCAAAGGGACTAGCGGGATCTACAATGAGCAGTTCTTC. The full variable domain, with the rest looked up from reference TRBV9 and TRBJ2-1, is DSGVTQTPKHLITATGQRVTLRCSPRSGDLSVYWYQQSLDQGLQFLIQYYNGEERAKGNILERFSAQQFPDLHSELNLSSLELGDSALYFCASSTKGTSGIYNEQFFGPGTRLTVL.

This clonotype was observed many times. The rearrangement uses TRBV6-1 and TRBJ1-2, with TRBD1 identical over 7 bases. From germline, CDR1 is MNHNS and CDR2 SASEGT. Trimming cost V 6 bases and J 5 bases; bases outside gene matches: 9. This CDR3 has 14 residues. Here the CDR3 DNA reads TGTGCCAGCAGCTTCGACAGGGCCCCATATGGCTACACCTTC. Its translation: CASSFDRAPYGYTF.

The chain has TRBV19 and TRBJ2-1; no firm D call. Germline V gene data show CDR1 as LNHDA and CDR2 as SQIVND (reference sequence). V was shortened by 3 bases and J by 5 bases, with 11 bases between the two germline ends. This CDR3 is 14 amino acids long. The CDR3 sequence: CASSMNRQNNEQFF. Written as DNA, the CDR3 is TGTGCCAGTAGTATGAACCGACAAAACAATGAGCAGTTCTTC.

The CDR3 DNA is TGTGCCAGCAGCTCCAGGGGGGGACAGGAAGAGTATGGCTACACCTTC. Protein sequence: CASSSRGGQEEYGYTF. The chain combines TRBV7-9 with TRBJ1-2; 8 bases line up with TRBD1. Trimming at V came to 4 bases and at J to 5 bases, leaving 12 bases not matched to a gene. In germline, CDR1 is SEHNR, CDR2 FQNEAQ (reference sequence). CDR3 length equals 16 residues. Full variable domain (remainder filled in from reference TRBV7-9 and TRBJ1-2): DTGVSQNPRHKITKRGQNVTFRCDPISEHNRLYWYRQTLGQGPEFLTYFQNEAQLEKSRLLSDRFSAERPKGSFSTLEIQRTEQGDSAMYLCASSSRGGQEEYGYTFGSGTRLTVV.

The chain employs TRBV5-1 and TRBJ2-3, with D perhaps matching TRBD2 (5 bases). CDR1 is SGHRS, CDR2 YFSETQ, per germline. This CDR3 is built from 15 residues. The V end lost 2 bases, the J end lost 3 bases, and 13 bases lay between the germline ends. The chain's CDR3 is CASSFSLSGTDTQYF. For the CDR3, the DNA is TGCGCCAGCAGCTTCTCTTTATCGGGAACAGATACGCAGTATTTT.

This clonotype was counted a few times. The V call is TRBV28, the J call TRBJ2-1; weak D call: TRBD2 (5 bases). V shed 3 bases and J shed 9 bases, with 12 bases lying between them. The CDR3 covers 13 residues. The germline gives CDR1 MDHEN, CDR2 SYDVKM. Here the CDR3 DNA reads TGTGCCAGCAGTTTCTCTCGGGGATCTGAGCAGTTCTTC. Amino acids: CASSFSRGSEQFF.

This clonotype was observed a few times. This chain uses TRBV4-1 with TRBJ2-1, with no clear D. Germline V CDR1 and CDR2: MGHRA, YSYEKL. This CDR3 has 15 amino acids. V was trimmed by 0 bases and J by 3 bases, leaving 9 bases between them. CDR3: CASSQEPLFYNEQFF. The CDR3 DNA reads as TGCGCCAGCAGCCAAGAGCCGTTATTCTACAATGAGCAGTTCTTC.

This clonotype was picked up many times. The V and J genes are TRBV6-5 and TRBJ2-7; a weak D match, TRBD1 (6 bases). CDR1 is MNHEY and CDR2 is SVGAGI in the germline V gene. The V and J ends lost 0 bases and 2 bases respectively, with 11 bases between them. This CDR3 is 15 amino acids long. CDR3 in amino acids: CASSYSPRGTYEQYF. The CDR3 region has the DNA TGTGCCAGCAGTTACTCGCCCAGGGGTACCTACGAGCAGTACTTC.

This chain links TRBV7-2 with TRBJ2-3, with 12 nucleotides matching TRBD2. V dropped 4 bases and J dropped 9; count of bases not matched to a gene: 5. The CDR3 is 14 residues long. The germline V gene has CDR1 SGHTA and CDR2 FQGNSA. DNA for the CDR3: TGTGCCAGCAGCTCGGAACTAGCGGGAGGAACGCAGTATTTT. This translates into CASSSELAGGTQYF.

The rearrangement uses TRBV5-1 and TRBJ2-2, with TRBD1 matching 8 bases. From germline, CDR1 is SGHRS and CDR2 YFSETQ. V lost 1 base to trimming and J lost 6 bases; unmatched junction nucleotides: 5. The CDR3 is made up of 15 amino acids. The CDR3 DNA sequence: TGCGCCAGCAGCTTGTTGGACAGGGCGGCCGGGGAGCTGTTTTTT. This translates into CASSLLDRAAGELFF.